The 22 T cell receptor beta chains listed next were all sequenced from one sample in a study of T cells after yellow fever vaccination. TCRdb reanalysed the 5' RACE reads using MiXCR and keeps one entry per CDR3 protein. Altogether under 250,000 distinct CDR3 sequences are present, approximately 3.2% being singletons, with the ten largest covering roughly 3%. This specimen consisted of CD4+ T cells sorted from PBMCs, obtained 10 days after the yellow fever booster vaccination. The receptors originated from a man younger than 35 who received the YFV17D yellow fever vaccine.

This clonotype was counted at least ten times. This CDR3 is CASSPGTGGSQYF. The CDR3 DNA sequence: TGTGCCAGCAGCCCGGGGACAGGGGGCTCTCAGTACTTC. The chain employs TRBV3-1 and TRBJ2-4, with 12 bases that match TRBD1. Trimming at V came to 4 bases and at J to 12 bases, leaving 4 bases not matched to a gene. The CDR3 loop spans 13 amino acids. Germline V lookup: CDR1 LGHDT, CDR2 YNNKEL (reference sequence).

The J gene is TRBJ2-4, the V gene TRBV2; D possibly corresponds to TRBD2 (6 bases). The germline gives CDR1 SNHLY, CDR2 FYNNEI. Trimming took off 3 bases at V and 2 bases at J, with 14 bases between the two ends. This CDR3 is 16 amino acids long. CDR3 sequence reads: CASSDLRGKPKNIQYF. The CDR3 bases are TGTGCCAGCAGTGACCTCCGGGGGAAACCCAAAAACATTCAGTACTTC.

This clonotype has at least ten counts. This chain links TRBV19 with TRBJ1-6; D perhaps matches TRBD1 (5 bases). CDR1 LNHDA and CDR2 SQIVND come from the germline V gene (reference sequence). V lost 6 bases and J 7 bases, leaving 13 bases between the germline ends. The CDR3 is 14 residues long. The DNA for the CDR3 is TGTGCCAGTAGAGGGGAACAAATGAATTCACCCCTCCACTTT. This sequence encodes CASRGEQMNSPLHF. The whole variable domain, filled in from reference TRBV19 and TRBJ1-6, reads DGGITQSPKYLFRKEGQNVTLSCEQNLNHDAMYWYRQDPGQGLRLIYYSQIVNDFQKGDIAEGYSVSREKKESFPLTVTSAQKNPTAFYLCASRGEQMNSPLHFGNGTRLTVT.

This clonotype has at least ten counts. The chain recombines TRBV7-3 with TRBJ2-5, with 8 bases aligning to TRBD2. This CDR3 has 15 residues. J lost 2 bases, V lost 1 base, and 3 bases had no gene match. Germline loops: CDR1 SGHTA, CDR2 FQGTGA. The CDR3 DNA reads TGTGCCAGCAGCTTAATTGCGGGGGGACAAGAGACCCAGTACTTC. As protein: CASSLIAGGQETQYF.

The rearrangement links TRBV19 to TRBJ2-4; D gene ambiguous. The CDR3 has 16 amino acids. Germline assignment: CDR1 LNHDA and CDR2 SQIVND (reference sequence). V lost 7 bases to trimming and J lost 0 bases, with 16 bases between them. CDR3 in amino acids: CASTPPGSLAKNIQYF. The CDR3 DNA sequence: TGTGCCAGTACCCCTCCGGGCAGTTTAGCCAAAAACATTCAGTACTTC. Variable domain in full (rest from reference TRBV19 and TRBJ2-4): DGGITQSPKYLFRKEGQNVTLSCEQNLNHDAMYWYRQDPGQGLRLIYYSQIVNDFQKGDIAEGYSVSREKKESFPLTVTSAQKNPTAFYLCASTPPGSLAKNIQYFGAGTRLSVL.

At least ten counts were recorded for this clonotype. The J gene is TRBJ1-1, the V gene TRBV18, with a possible D match to TRBD1 (5 bases). CDR1 and CDR2 from the germline V gene are KGHSH and LQKENI. The CDR3 runs to 16 residues. The germline V and J ends were trimmed by 4 bases and 1 base, with 16 bases remaining between them. The CDR3 DNA is TGTGCCAGCTCACTTGGGCAGGGATTAGGGAACACTGAAGCTTTCTTT. Translated: CASSLGQGLGNTEAFF.

This clonotype was found many times. The V gene is TRBV7-2, the J gene TRBJ2-1, with D perhaps matching TRBD2 (5 bases). This CDR3 spans 13 amino acids. The V gene lost 5 bases and the J gene lost 7 bases, with 12 bases spanning the gap. In germline, CDR1 is SGHTA, CDR2 FQGNSA. The CDR3 spells CASSLQRGNEQFF. CDR3 coding DNA: TGTGCCAGCAGCCTGCAACGAGGGAATGAGCAGTTCTTC.

This clonotype was detected many times. The chain joins TRBV3-1 to TRBJ2-3, with a weak D call TRBD2 (6 bases). The CDR3 runs to 16 residues. The germline gives CDR1 LGHDT, CDR2 YNNKEL (reference sequence). Trimming took 2 bases from V and 0 from J, leaving 12 bases between them. The CDR3 DNA reads as TGTGCCAGCAGCCAACATCGGGGGTCTAGCACAGATACGCAGTATTTT. Its protein product is CASSQHRGSSTDTQYF.

V gene TRBV20-1 combines with J gene TRBJ1-5; D perhaps matches TRBD1 (5 bases). V gave up 5 bases and J gave up 2 bases, with 19 bases separating them. The CDR3 extends over 16 amino acids. From germline, CDR1 is DFQATT and CDR2 SNEGSKA (reference sequence). In DNA form, the CDR3 reads TGCAGTGCTCCACCCGGGGGGACTGGTGGCAATCAGCCCCAGCATTTT. It is translated as CSAPPGGTGGNQPQHF.

This clonotype was seen many times. V is TRBV27 and J is TRBJ2-4, with 7 positions matching TRBD1. The CDR3 is 17 amino acids. CDR1 is MNHEY, CDR2 SMNVEV, per germline (reference sequence). V trimming: 2 bases; J trimming: 5 bases; junction bases outside the gene matches: 12. The CDR3 DNA reads as TGTGCCAGCAGTTTAAACGCCCCGGGACAGTTGGAAAACATTCAGTACTTC. It yields the protein CASSLNAPGQLENIQYF.

This clonotype was recorded at least ten times. The chain carries TRBV12-3 or TRBV12-4 and TRBJ2-7; the D call may be TRBD1 or TRBD2 (5 bases each). V lost 7 bases and J lost 2, with 12 bases in between. This CDR3 spans 13 amino acids. CDR3 DNA sequence: TGTGCCAGCAACGCCGGGGCCGCCTACGAGCAGTACTTC. Its protein is CASNAGAAYEQYF.

In the case of this clonotype: This may come from a read error, since a much larger clone is one base off. The chain has TRBV2 and TRBJ1-2; D not resolved. Trimming removed 6 bases from V and 1 base from J, with 3 bases in between. The CDR3 is 11 amino acids. CDR1 is SNHLY, CDR2 FYNNEI, per germline. CDR3 sequence (DNA): TGTGCCAGCAGCGTTAACTATGGCTACACCTTC. Its protein is CASSVNYGYTF.

The chain joins TRBV4-1 to TRBJ1-5, with 9 bases aligning to TRBD1. Germline lookup yields CDR1 MGHRA and CDR2 YSYEKL. V shed 4 bases, J shed 7 bases, and the junction held 20 bases outside the gene matches. This CDR3 comprises 19 residues. The CDR3 nucleotides read TGCGCCAGCAGCCGAGGAGGGCTCCTTCCGGGACAGGGCTACCAGCCCCAGCATTTT. This translates into CASSRGGLLPGQGYQPQHF.

This clonotype was counted only a few times. The chain is built from TRBV30 and TRBJ2-7; no firm D call. Germline V gene sequence: CDR1 GTSNPN, CDR2 SVGIG (reference sequence). V was pared by 5 bases and J by 3 bases, with 8 bases between. This CDR3 is 11 amino acids long. The CDR3 nucleotides read TGTGCCTGGGGGTCGGGCTACGAGCAGTACTTC. Its protein is CAWGSGYEQYF.

This clonotype was recorded at least ten times. The V and J genes are TRBV5-6 and TRBJ2-7, with 7 positions matching TRBD1. The CDR3 consists of 16 residues. V was clipped by 0 bases and J by 3 bases; unmatched bases: 9. CDR1 SGHDT and CDR2 YYEEEE come from the germline V gene. The CDR3 bases are TGTGCCAGCAGCTTGGGGCCCGGGACAGAAATCTACGAGCAGTACTTC. The encoded protein is CASSLGPGTEIYEQYF.

This clonotype was found a few times. J is TRBJ1-2 and V is TRBV6-2 or TRBV6-3, with unresolved D. The V and J ends lost 5 bases and 6 bases respectively, with 13 bases between them. Per germline, CDR1 MNHEY and CDR2 SVGEGT. The CDR3 loop spans 13 amino acids. The CDR3 reads CASSPSISNGYTF. The DNA for the CDR3 is TGTGCCAGCAGTCCCTCCATTTCGAATGGCTACACCTTC.

In its sample, this clonotype was seen many times. The chain is built from TRBV10-3 and TRBJ2-3; D might be TRBD1 or TRBD2, each matching 6 bases. Trimming left V 8 bases short and J 0 bases short, with 9 bases between. The CDR3 is 13 residues long. Germline V gives CDR1 ENHRY, CDR2 SYGVKD. The CDR3 DNA sequence: TGTGCCATCCGGGGGCTTAGCACAGATACGCAGTATTTT. Encoded protein: CAIRGLSTDTQYF.

This clonotype was recorded at least ten times. The rearrangement links TRBV4-2 to TRBJ2-5; D is ambiguous. The length of the CDR3 is 15 residues. V was trimmed by 1 base and J by 0 bases, leaving 9 bases between them. CDR1 is LGHNA, CDR2 YNFKEQ, per germline. CDR3 coding DNA: TGTGCCAGCAGCCAAGGGGGAACGTACCAAGAGACCCAGTACTTC. Translation: CASSQGGTYQETQYF.

This clonotype was observed at least ten times. The chain links TRBV7-2 to TRBJ2-3, with a weak D call TRBD2 (6 bases). The V end was cut by 8 bases, the J end by 2 bases, with 17 bases between. CDR1 SGHTA and CDR2 FQGNSA come from the germline V gene. The CDR3 runs 15 residues. The CDR3 nucleotides are TGTGCCAGCGCCCCCTGGGCGGGAACCACAGATACGCAGTATTTT. It yields the protein CASAPWAGTTDTQYF.

This clonotype was seen ten or more times. The genes are TRBV7-9 and TRBJ1-1; maybe TRBD1 (5 bases). The germline CDR1 and CDR2 sequences are SEHNR and FQNEAQ (reference sequence). This CDR3 has 15 amino acids. Trimming cost V 4 bases and J 6 bases, with 18 bases left between them. This CDR3 is CASSSMGLTVAEAFF. CDR3 nucleotides: TGTGCCAGCAGCTCCATGGGACTTACTGTGGCTGAAGCTTTCTTT.

This clonotype was seen repeatedly, ten times or more. This rearrangement joins TRBV2 to TRBJ2-3; D ambiguous. The V end lost 4 bases, the J end lost 4 bases, and 9 bases lay between the germline ends. The CDR3 is made up of 13 amino acids. CDR1 is SNHLY and CDR2 is FYNNEI in the germline V gene. The CDR3 loop reads CASSVRPADTQYF. Written as DNA, the CDR3 is TGTGCCAGCAGTGTCCGTCCGGCAGATACGCAGTATTTT.

This chain joins TRBV5-1 and TRBJ2-2; D might be TRBD1 (6 bases). Trimming left V 1 base short and J 3 bases short, with 13 bases between. Germline CDR1 and CDR2: SGHRS and YFSETQ. The CDR3 runs 16 residues. The CDR3 DNA is TGCGCCAGCAGCTTGTTCACAGGGAGAGACACCGGGGAGCTGTTTTTT. Translation gives CASSLFTGRDTGELFF.